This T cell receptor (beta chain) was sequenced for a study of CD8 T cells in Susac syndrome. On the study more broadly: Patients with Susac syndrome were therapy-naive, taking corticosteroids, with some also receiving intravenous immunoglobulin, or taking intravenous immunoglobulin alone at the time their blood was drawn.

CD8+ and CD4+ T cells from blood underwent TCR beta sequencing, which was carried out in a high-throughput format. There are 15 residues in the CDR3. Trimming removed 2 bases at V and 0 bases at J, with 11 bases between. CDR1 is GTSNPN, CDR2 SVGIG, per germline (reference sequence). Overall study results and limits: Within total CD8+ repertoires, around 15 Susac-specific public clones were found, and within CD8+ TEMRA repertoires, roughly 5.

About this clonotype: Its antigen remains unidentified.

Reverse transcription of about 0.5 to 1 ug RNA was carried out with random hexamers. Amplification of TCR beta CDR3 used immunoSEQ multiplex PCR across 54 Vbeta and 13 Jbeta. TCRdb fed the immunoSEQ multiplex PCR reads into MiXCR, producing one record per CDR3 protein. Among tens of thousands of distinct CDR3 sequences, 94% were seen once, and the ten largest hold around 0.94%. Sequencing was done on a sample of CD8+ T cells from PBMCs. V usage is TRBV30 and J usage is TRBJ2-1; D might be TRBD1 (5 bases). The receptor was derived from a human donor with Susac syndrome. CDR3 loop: CAWSLGLSSYNEQFF. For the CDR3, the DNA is TGTGCCTGGAGTCTGGGGCTTAGCTCCTACAATGAGCAGTTCTTC.